The 28 T cell receptor beta chains below come from one sample, sequenced in a study of blood T cell repertoires in COVID-19 (dated by TCRdb to about 2020). Libraries came from the immunoSEQ multiplex PCR assay. Not all clones reach the TCRdb copy of this immuneACCESS table, which keeps in-frame sequences only. Checked studies attribute under half of the gap to unresolved V genes and leave the rest unexplained. The sample data list over 200,000 clones, and over 75% of these were observed just once. The ten largest clones take up roughly 5% of the sample. The sequencing input was peripheral blood. The receptors originated from a human donor in a cohort sampled during active COVID-19.

The V gene is TRBV29-1, the J gene TRBJ1-2; D is uncertain. The V end was cut by 8 bases, the J end by 0 bases, with 13 bases between. The CDR3 is 13 residues long. The germline CDR1 and CDR2 sequences are SQVTM and ANQGSEA. CDR3 sequence (DNA): TGCAGCACGTTGGAGACTACTAACTATGGCTACACCTTC. Protein: CSTLETTNYGYTF.

The chain recombines TRBV27 with TRBJ1-1; TRBD1 agrees at 8 bases. Trimming at V came to 1 base and at J to 11 bases, leaving 15 bases not matched to a gene. Germline loops: CDR1 MNHEY, CDR2 SMNVEV (reference sequence). The length of the CDR3 is 16 residues. CDR3 in amino acids: CASSLFGTGAAKQAFF. In DNA form, the CDR3 reads TGTGCCAGCAGTTTATTCGGGACAGGTGCAGCAAAGCAGGCTTTCTTT.

The rearrangement uses TRBV11-1 and TRBJ1-5, with D possibly being TRBD1 (6 bases). Trimming took off 1 base at V and 5 bases at J, with 6 bases between the two ends. This CDR3 is built from 13 residues. Per germline, CDR1 SGHAT and CDR2 FQDESV (reference sequence). The DNA of the CDR3 is TGTGCCAGCAGCTTAGACAGGGATCAGCCCCAGCATTTT. Translated, it gives CASSLDRDQPQHF.

The V gene is TRBV6-6, the J gene TRBJ2-3; 11 bases are shared with TRBD2. Germline V gene data show CDR1 as MNHNY and CDR2 as SVGAGI (reference sequence). V shed 9 bases, J shed 6 bases, and the junction held 14 bases outside the gene matches. The length of the CDR3 is 16 residues. In DNA, the CDR3 is TGTGCCAGTTGCGGCCTAGCGGGAGGAGGTGGGGATACGCAGTATTTT. This codes for CASCGLAGGGGDTQYF.

The V gene is TRBV27, the J gene TRBJ2-7; TRBD2 matches at 12 bases. The CDR3 covers 15 residues. V lost 3 bases to trimming and J lost 6 bases; unmatched junction nucleotides: 6. Germline CDR1 MNHEY, CDR2 SMNVEV (reference sequence). This CDR3 is CASSLASGRVPEQYF. Written as DNA, the CDR3 is TGTGCCAGCAGTTTGGCTAGCGGGAGGGTCCCCGAGCAGTACTTC.

This clone was seen only a few times. The chain couples TRBV18 to TRBJ1-1, with D perhaps matching TRBD1 (5 bases). Trimming took off 6 bases at V and 4 bases at J, with 9 bases between the two ends. The V gene's germline CDR1 is KGHSH and CDR2 LQKENI. The CDR3 is made up of 12 amino acids. CDR3 DNA sequence: TGTGCCAGCTCGTCCAGGGTCACTGAAGCTTTCTTT. Its translation is CASSSRVTEAFF. The variable domain in full, with the rest retrieved from reference TRBV18 and TRBJ1-1, is NAGVMQNPRHLVRRRGQEARLRCSPMKGHSHVYWYRQLPEEGLKFMVYLQKENIIDESGMPKERFSAEFPKEGPSILRIQQVVRGDSAAYFCASSSRVTEAFFGQGTRLTVV.

This chain links TRBV6-5 with TRBJ1-2; D is unclear. The V gene's germline CDR1 is MNHEY and CDR2 SVGAGI. CDR3 length: 15 residues. V was clipped by 2 bases and J by 2 bases, with 12 bases between them. The CDR3 DNA reads as TGTGCCAGCAGTTACAGCGTAGGACTCAACTATGGCTACACCTTC. Its protein is CASSYSVGLNYGYTF.

V usage is TRBV28 and J usage is TRBJ2-3; 7 bases match TRBD2. The CDR3 length is 14 residues. V shed 7 bases, J shed 5 bases, and the junction held 9 bases outside the gene matches. Germline-derived CDR1 and CDR2 are MDHEN and SYDVKM. The CDR3 DNA reads TGTGCCAGCATTGGGGGGAGGGCCCTAGATACGCAGTATTTT. Translating gives CASIGGRALDTQYF.

CDR3 protein: CATADRAVGTEAFF. The CDR3 region has the DNA TGTGCCACTGCAGACAGGGCGGTGGGAACTGAAGCTTTCTTT. The chain links TRBV27 to TRBJ1-1; 7 positions match TRBD1. The J segment lost 5 bases and the V segment lost 10 bases, leaving 13 bases of the junction unmatched. CDR1 is MNHEY, CDR2 SMNVEV, per germline (reference sequence). The CDR3 covers 14 residues.

This chain uses TRBV6-2 or TRBV6-3 with TRBJ1-1; no definite D call. The V end was cut by 5 bases, the J end by 0 bases, with 7 bases between. The germline gives CDR1 MNHEY, CDR2 SVGEGT. This CDR3 is 13 amino acids long. CDR3 coding DNA: TGTGCCAGCAGTCTAGTCATGAACACTGAAGCTTTCTTT. This codes for CASSLVMNTEAFF.

In its sample, this clone was seen many times. J is TRBJ1-5 and V is TRBV7-3; unclear D gene. Trimming took 3 bases from V and 2 from J, leaving 14 bases between them. Germline V lookup: CDR1 SGHTA, CDR2 FQGTGA. The CDR3 length is 16 residues. The CDR3 protein is CASSLLPTEGNQPQHF. CDR3 DNA sequence: TGTGCCAGCAGCTTGCTTCCGACGGAGGGCAATCAGCCCCAGCATTTT.

V is TRBV4-2 and J is TRBJ1-1; maybe TRBD1 (6 bases). V was cut by 4 bases and J by 0 bases, with 12 bases left in between. The CDR3 contains 15 residues. The germline CDR1 and CDR2 sequences are LGHNA and YNFKEQ. The CDR3 sequence is CASSRDGQMNTEAFF. The CDR3 DNA reads TGTGCCAGCAGCCGGGACGGACAGATGAACACTGAAGCTTTCTTT.

J is TRBJ2-3 and V is TRBV5-1; perhaps TRBD1 as D (6 bases). V lost 1 base, J lost 2 bases, and 14 bases lay in between. CDR3 size: 16 residues. Germline V gene lookup returns CDR1 SGHRS and CDR2 YFSETQ. CDR3 sequence: CASSLNVGALTDTQYF. The CDR3 DNA is TGCGCCAGCAGCTTGAACGTGGGGGCCCTCACAGATACGCAGTATTTT.

The chain is built from TRBV18 and TRBJ1-1; the D gene is possibly TRBD1 (5 bases). Germline V CDR1 and CDR2: KGHSH, LQKENI. The CDR3 sequence is 15 residues long. The V end lost 2 bases, the J end lost 4 bases, and 14 bases lay between the germline ends. The chain's CDR3 is CASSPLAAGSTEAFF. The CDR3 DNA reads TGTGCCAGCTCACCATTAGCGGCAGGGAGCACTGAAGCTTTCTTT. Combining the CDR3 with reference TRBV18 and TRBJ1-1 gives the whole variable domain NAGVMQNPRHLVRRRGQEARLRCSPMKGHSHVYWYRQLPEEGLKFMVYLQKENIIDESGMPKERFSAEFPKEGPSILRIQQVVRGDSAAYFCASSPLAAGSTEAFFGQGTRLTVV.

There are many counts of this clone. Other DNA sequences in the same sample also yield this CDR3. The genes are TRBV6-5 and TRBJ1-2, with D unresolved. The CDR3 runs to 12 residues. V lost 7 bases and J 4 bases, leaving 10 bases between the germline ends. The germline V gene has CDR1 MNHEY and CDR2 SVGAGI. CDR3 protein: CASTAGGYGYTF. The CDR3 DNA is TGTGCCAGCACCGCGGGCGGCTATGGCTACACCTTC.

This clone was seen only once. The gene calls are TRBV19 and TRBJ1-1; 9 nucleotides line up with TRBD1. CDR1 and CDR2 from the germline V gene are LNHDA and SQIVND (reference sequence). This CDR3 spans 16 amino acids. Trimming removed 5 bases from V and 0 bases from J; junction bases left unmatched: 7. The DNA of the CDR3 is TGTGCCAGTAGTGCCCAATGGGACAGGGTGAACACTGAAGCTTTCTTT. Protein sequence: CASSAQWDRVNTEAFF. The whole variable domain, remainder taken from reference TRBV19 and TRBJ1-1, is DGGITQSPKYLFRKEGQNVTLSCEQNLNHDAMYWYRQDPGQGLRLIYYSQIVNDFQKGDIAEGYSVSREKKESFPLTVTSAQKNPTAFYLCASSAQWDRVNTEAFFGQGTRLTVV.

V usage is TRBV28 and J usage is TRBJ2-7, with TRBD2 matching 7 bases. Germline V lookup: CDR1 MDHEN, CDR2 SYDVKM. The CDR3 loop spans 16 amino acids. V lost 1 base and J lost 6; bases outside the gene matches: 12. The DNA for the CDR3 is TGTGCCAGCAGTTTATCGGGGGAGGGCCACCGAAGCGAGCAGTACTTC. Translated: CASSLSGEGHRSEQYF.

This sequence joins TRBV7-2 and TRBJ2-7; perhaps TRBD2 as D (6 bases). Per germline, CDR1 SGHTA and CDR2 FQGNSA. Trimming pared 7 bases from V and 0 bases from J, leaving 13 bases between. The CDR3 runs 14 residues. The CDR3 here is CASTGGRSSYEQYF. In nucleotides, the CDR3 is TGTGCCAGCACCGGGGGACGGAGCTCCTACGAGCAGTACTTC.

Points on this clone: Other nucleotide sequences in the sample specify the same CDR3. This chain uses TRBV7-2 with TRBJ1-3, with TRBD1 matching over 7 bases. This CDR3 is 14 amino acids long. Looked up from germline, CDR1 is SGHTA and CDR2 is FQGNSA. V trimming: 5 bases; J trimming: 0 bases; junction bases outside the gene matches: 1. CDR3 coding DNA: TGTGCCAGCAGCCCAGGGGGCTCTGGAAACACCATATATTTT. Its protein is CASSPGGSGNTIYF. The whole variable domain, remainder taken from reference TRBV7-2 and TRBJ1-3, is GAGVSQSPSNKVTEKGKDVELRCDPISGHTALYWYRQSLGQGLEFLIYFQGNSAPDKSGLPSDRFSAERTGGSVSTLTIQRTQQEDSAVYLCASSPGGSGNTIYFGEGSWLTVV.

This clone was seen a few times. The chain links TRBV28 to TRBJ2-7; 10 nucleotides match TRBD1. The ends lost 5 bases at V and 3 bases at J; junction bases unmatched: 7. The germline V gene has CDR1 MDHEN and CDR2 SYDVKM. The CDR3 has 15 residues. The CDR3 region has the DNA TGTGCCAGCAGTGTGCCCGGGACAGGGGACTACGAGCAGTACTTC. Its translation: CASSVPGTGDYEQYF.

This sequence joins TRBV3-1 (or the pseudogene TRBV3-2) and TRBJ2-7; TRBD2 aligns across 14 bases. This CDR3 has 16 amino acids. The trim removed 4 bases at V and 4 bases at J, leaving 6 bases unmatched. CDR1 is LGHDT and CDR2 is YNNKEL in the germline V gene (reference sequence). The DNA for the CDR3 is TGTGCCAGCAGCCTCGGGACTAGCGGGAGTTCGTACGAGCAGTACTTC. It is translated as CASSLGTSGSSYEQYF.

This clone has more than one count but fewer than ten. The rearrangement uses TRBV6-5 and TRBJ2-7; D not certain. V was shortened by 6 bases and J by 0 bases, with 9 bases between the two germline ends. The germline gives CDR1 MNHEY, CDR2 SVGAGI. This CDR3 is built from 13 residues. The CDR3 coding sequence is TGTGCCAGCAGCCGCACAACCTCCTACGAGCAGTACTTC. Residues: CASSRTTSYEQYF.

The gene calls are TRBV4-1 and TRBJ2-7; 9 bases match TRBD2. Germline CDR1 is MGHRA and CDR2 is YSYEKL. CDR3 length: 17 residues. V shed 0 bases, J shed 6 bases, and the junction held 12 bases outside the gene matches. For the CDR3, the DNA is TGCGCCAGCAGCCAAGATAGGGTTTTAGCGGGAGCCAGCGAGCAGTACTTC. This gives the protein CASSQDRVLAGASEQYF.

The chain uses TRBV6-5 and TRBJ2-1; TRBD1 aligns across 8 bases. Looked up from germline, CDR1 is MNHEY and CDR2 is SVGAGI. V was pared by 2 bases and J by 4 bases, with 4 bases of the junction left unmatched. The CDR3 runs 15 residues. The CDR3 DNA follows: TGTGCCAGCAGTTACAAGCAGGGGGCTTACAATGAGCAGTTCTTC. Translation: CASSYKQGAYNEQFF.

This chain links TRBV6-6 with TRBJ1-5; D remains unclear. Germline assignment: CDR1 MNHNY and CDR2 SVGAGI (reference sequence). This CDR3 has 14 residues. The V and J ends lost 2 bases and 7 bases respectively, with 12 bases between them. The chain's CDR3 is CASSYRGDRQPQHF. The CDR3 DNA follows: TGTGCCAGCAGTTACCGGGGTGACCGCCAGCCCCAGCATTTT.

The chain combines TRBV5-5 with TRBJ2-6; the D is unclear. The CDR3 contains 17 residues. Per the germline V gene, CDR1 is SGHKS and CDR2 is YYEKEE (reference sequence). Deletions cut 0 bases from V and 0 bases from J, with 10 bases between. In DNA form, the CDR3 reads TGTGCCAGCAGCTTGGACGGTCCGATCTCTGGGGCCAACGTCCTGACTTTC. The encoded protein is CASSLDGPISGANVLTF.

The rearrangement joins TRBV7-9 to TRBJ2-5; no clear D gene. There are 13 residues in the CDR3. V lost 8 bases and J 5 bases, leaving 15 bases between the germline ends. CDR1 is SEHNR, CDR2 FQNEAQ, per germline (reference sequence). The DNA of the CDR3 is TGTGCCAGCGAGACCAGCGAACGGGAGACCCAGTACTTC. It translates to CASETSERETQYF.

This rearrangement joins TRBV28 to TRBJ1-2, with 9 bases identical to TRBD1. J gave up 7 bases and V 6 bases, and 12 bases lay outside the gene matches. The CDR3 sequence is 15 residues long. Germline CDR1 reads MDHEN; CDR2 reads SYDVKM. Here the CDR3 DNA reads TGTGCCAGCAGCAAAGAGGACAGGGGAGTCGGTGGCTACACCTTC. This codes for CASSKEDRGVGGYTF.